The 29 T cell receptor beta chains below were found in one sample sequenced in a study of shared clonotypes between healthy human individuals (TCRdb year 2020). Library method: the immunoSEQ multiplex PCR assay. The table comes from immuneACCESS by way of TCRdb, which keeps in-frame sequences with V and J called. Part of the clones is missing from these tables; in studies checked, under half for an unresolved V gene and the rest for unknown reasons. Across this sample there are fewer than 600,000 clones, with around 74% seen only once. The ten largest make up 10% to 15% of the sample. Sequences were obtained from PBMCs. The receptors were sampled from a woman in her thirties or forties in good health. Some clones in this sample may be carry-over from other donors' samples.

The V and J genes are TRBV4-1 and TRBJ2-1; 8 nucleotides match TRBD2. The germline gives CDR1 MGHRA, CDR2 YSYEKL. The CDR3 loop spans 14 amino acids. V lost 6 bases, J lost 1 base, and 2 bases stayed unmatched. The CDR3 loop reads CASRLADSYNEQFF. The CDR3 region has the DNA TGCGCCAGCAGACTAGCGGATTCCTACAATGAGCAGTTCTTC.

This clone was counted a single time. The chain couples TRBV19 to TRBJ2-1; D unclear. Trimming cost V 7 bases and J 2 bases, with 18 bases left between them. This CDR3 contains 16 residues. Germline lookup yields CDR1 LNHDA and CDR2 SQIVND (reference sequence). The CDR3 loop is CASTPVVSYAYNEQFF. The CDR3 bases are TGTGCCAGTACCCCTGTAGTATCTTATGCCTACAATGAGCAGTTCTTC.

This rearrangement joins TRBV6-5 to TRBJ2-3; 9 bases match TRBD2. The CDR3 contains 15 residues. V was clipped by 0 bases and J by 6 bases; unmatched bases: 4. CDR1 and CDR2 from the germline V gene are MNHEY and SVGAGI. The CDR3 sequence is CASSYSKAGGDTQYF. The CDR3 DNA reads as TGTGCCAGCAGTTACTCGAAGGCGGGAGGGGATACGCAGTATTTT.

The chain uses TRBV9 and TRBJ2-3, with D possibly TRBD2 on 5 matching bases. This CDR3 has 15 amino acids. V lost 0 bases and J 2 bases, leaving 10 bases between the germline ends. The germline CDR1 and CDR2 sequences are SGDLS and YYNGEE. The CDR3 DNA follows: TGTGCCAGCAGCGTAGTTTTGGGAGTCACAGATACGCAGTATTTT. It specifies CASSVVLGVTDTQYF.

This clone appeared once. The chain links TRBV6-4 to TRBJ2-3, with D hard to call. The germline V and J ends were trimmed by 2 bases and 0 bases, with 6 bases remaining between them. The CDR3 extends over 14 amino acids. Looked up from germline, CDR1 is MRHNA and CDR2 is SNTAGT. In DNA form, the CDR3 reads TGTGCCAGCAGTGACGGAGAAAGCACAGATACGCAGTATTTT. Protein product: CASSDGESTDTQYF.

This clone was seen more than once but under ten times. This chain connects TRBV5-4 to TRBJ2-2; D uncertain. Germline V CDR1 and CDR2: SGHNT, YYREEE (reference sequence). V was pared by 0 bases and J by 6 bases, with 6 bases between. CDR3 length: 13 residues. As DNA, the CDR3 is TGTGCCAGCAGCTTGGGAATCTCCGGGGAGCTGTTTTTT. This encodes CASSLGISGELFF.

The rearrangement links TRBV5-5 to TRBJ1-2; D ambiguous. The CDR3 runs to 13 residues. CDR1 is SGHKS, CDR2 YYEKEE, per germline (reference sequence). V was cut by 3 bases and J by 6 bases, with 12 bases left in between. The CDR3 sequence: CASSSPDGDGYTF. In DNA form, the CDR3 reads TGTGCCAGCAGCTCCCCGGACGGCGATGGCTACACCTTC.

This chain uses TRBV7-6 with TRBJ1-2, with D tentatively TRBD1 (5 bases). V lost 1 base and J lost 4, with 13 bases in between. Looked up from germline, CDR1 is SGHVS and CDR2 is FNYEAQ. The CDR3 runs 15 residues. CDR3 in amino acids: CASSLGGTGSYGYTF. As DNA, the CDR3 is TGTGCCAGCAGCTTAGGGGGGACGGGGTCCTATGGCTACACCTTC.

The gene calls are TRBV4-3 and TRBJ1-4; 8 bases align to TRBD1. Unmatched junction bases numbered 3, after V lost 0 bases and J lost 6 bases. Germline CDR1 and CDR2: LGHNA and YSLEER. This CDR3 contains 15 residues. CDR3 sequence (DNA): TGCGCCAGCAGCCAAGACAGGGGGCTTTATGAAAAACTGTTTTTT. Its translation is CASSQDRGLYEKLFF.

This clone has ten or more counts. CDR3 in amino acids: CASSEAWAGEQFF. In DNA form, the CDR3 reads TGTGCCAGCAGTGAAGCTTGGGCAGGCGAGCAGTTCTTC. The rearrangement links TRBV2 to TRBJ2-1; D is ambiguous. The ends were cut back, 0 bases at V and 10 bases at J, with 10 bases in the middle. The CDR3 is made up of 13 amino acids. Germline V CDR1 and CDR2: SNHLY, FYNNEI.

CDR3 loop: CASSQGVNSPLHF. CDR3 bases: TGTGCCAGCAGTCAGGGGGTTAATTCACCCCTCCACTTT. V usage is TRBV2 and J usage is TRBJ1-6; 7 bases match TRBD1. J lost 6 bases, V lost 5 bases, and 1 base had no gene match. The germline CDR1 and CDR2 sequences are SNHLY and FYNNEI. The CDR3 extends over 13 amino acids.

This clone was seen a few times. V is TRBV11-3 and J is TRBJ1-1, with no clear D. The V gene's germline CDR1 is SGHNT and CDR2 YENEEA. This CDR3 has 16 residues. Deletions cut 0 bases from V and 3 bases from J, with 14 bases between. CDR3 bases: TGTGCCAGCAGCTTAGAGTTCGGGGAGGAGGACACTGAAGCTTTCTTT. It yields the protein CASSLEFGEEDTEAFF. Looking up the rest from reference TRBV11-3 and TRBJ1-1 gives the full variable domain: EAGVVQSPRYKIIEKKQPVAFWCNPISGHNTLYWYLQNLGQGPELLIRYENEEAVDDSQLPKDRFSAERLKGVDSTLKIQPAELGDSAVYLCASSLEFGEEDTEAFFGQGTRLTVV.

Concerning this clone: The sample contains more than one DNA sequence encoding this CDR3. The V and J genes are TRBV9 and TRBJ1-5, with TRBD1 matching over 9 bases. This CDR3 contains 14 residues. Germline CDR1 is SGDLS and CDR2 is YYNGEE. V lost 0 bases, J lost 7 bases, and 2 bases stayed unmatched. CDR3 loop: CASSVGTGDQPQHF. As DNA, the CDR3 is TGTGCCAGCAGCGTAGGGACAGGGGACCAGCCCCAGCATTTT.

The V and J genes are TRBV19 and TRBJ1-2, with 10 bases that match TRBD1. The length of the CDR3 is 16 residues. Germline V gives CDR1 LNHDA, CDR2 SQIVND (reference sequence). V shed 6 bases and J 4 bases; nucleotides not matched to a gene: 11. In DNA form, the CDR3 reads TGTGCCAGTAGCGTCCAGACAGGGGGCAGCGGCTATGGCTACACCTTC. Translated: CASSVQTGGSGYGYTF.

This clone was counted between two and nine times. The rearrangement joins TRBV5-5 to TRBJ2-5, with 10 positions matching TRBD2. This CDR3 has 14 amino acids. Per germline, CDR1 SGHKS and CDR2 YYEKEE (reference sequence). Losses at the gene ends were 6 bases for V and 8 bases for J; bases not matched to a gene: 10. The CDR3 nucleotides read TGTGCCAGCACCAAAGCGGGAGGGACCAAAACCCAGTACTTC. This gives the protein CASTKAGGTKTQYF.

The chain uses TRBV5-4 and TRBJ2-1; 13 nucleotides align to TRBD2. The CDR3 covers 18 residues. Germline CDR1 is SGHNT and CDR2 is YYREEE (reference sequence). V trimming: 4 bases; J trimming: 9 bases; junction bases outside the gene matches: 16. The CDR3 is CASSPGLAGAPSRGEQFF. Written as DNA, the CDR3 is TGTGCCAGCAGCCCCGGACTAGCGGGGGCCCCCTCGCGGGGTGAGCAGTTCTTC.

CDR3 sequence: CASSPGVSYEQYF. The CDR3 DNA reads as TGTGCCAGCTCACCGGGGGTCTCCTACGAGCAGTACTTC. This chain links TRBV18 with TRBJ2-7; the D gene could be TRBD1 or TRBD2 (5 bases each). The germline CDR1 and CDR2 sequences are KGHSH and LQKENI. Trimming stripped 3 bases from V and 0 bases from J, with 6 bases between. The CDR3 loop spans 13 amino acids.

V and J are TRBV28 and TRBJ2-1; 8 bases line up with TRBD2. V lost 6 bases to trimming and J lost 8 bases; unmatched junction nucleotides: 9. The CDR3 runs 14 residues. In germline, CDR1 is MDHEN, CDR2 SYDVKM. The CDR3 region has the DNA TGTGCCAGCAGAGCTGAGCGGGAGACAGATGAGCAGTTCTTC. Amino acids: CASRAERETDEQFF.

This clone was picked up one time. The rearrangement links TRBV28 to TRBJ1-6, with a tentative D call TRBD1 (5 bases). The CDR3 runs to 14 residues. The germline V gene has CDR1 MDHEN and CDR2 SYDVKM. V lost 1 base to trimming and J lost 5 bases, with 6 bases between them. The CDR3 region is CASSLYRNNSPLHF. CDR3 DNA: TGTGCCAGCAGTTTATACAGGAATAATTCACCCCTCCACTTT. Together with reference TRBV28 and TRBJ1-6, the CDR3 gives the full variable domain: DVKVTQSSRYLVKRTGEKVFLECVQDMDHENMFWYRQDPGLGLRLIYFSYDVKMKEKGDIPEGYSVSREKKERFSLILESASTNQTSMYLCASSLYRNNSPLHFGNGTRLTVT.

This chain links TRBV5-1 with TRBJ2-5; D uncertain. The better agreement between TRBJ2-7 and the DNA end casts doubt on the J call. The CDR3 sequence is 14 residues long. Germline V gene data show CDR1 as SGHRS and CDR2 as YFSETQ. CDR3 DNA sequence: TGCGCCAGCAGCCCCCTTGGAGCAAACTACGAGCAGTACTTC. Its translation is CASSPLGANYEQYF.

V usage is TRBV21-1 and J usage is TRBJ2-7; the D segment call TRBD2 is taken from the table without a DNA check. TRBV21-1 is listed as a pseudogene. This CDR3 comprises 13 residues. The CDR3 protein is CARERDPWYEQYF. The CDR3 nucleotides read TGTGCCAGAGAGCGGGACCCCTGGTACGAGCAGTACTTC.

The rearrangement uses TRBV5-6 and TRBJ2-5; 8 nucleotides match TRBD1. This CDR3 is built from 13 residues. CDR1 SGHDT and CDR2 YYEEEE come from the germline V gene. The V and J ends lost 4 bases and 6 bases, in that order; junction bases with no gene match: 5. The CDR3 region is CASSPGQGKTQYF. CDR3 DNA: TGTGCCAGCAGCCCCGGACAGGGAAAGACCCAGTACTTC.

This chain connects TRBV6-6 to TRBJ2-3; D call uncertain. In germline, CDR1 is MNHNY, CDR2 SVGAGI (reference sequence). V was shortened by 4 bases and J by 1 base, with 9 bases between the two germline ends. This CDR3 is built from 14 residues. The CDR3 nucleotides are TGTGCCAGCAGTTCGGGTGAGGGCACAGATACGCAGTATTTT. Its translation: CASSSGEGTDTQYF.

The genes are TRBV19 and TRBJ2-5, with 9 positions matching TRBD2. The V gene's germline CDR1 is LNHDA and CDR2 SQIVND (reference sequence). The CDR3 consists of 15 residues. Losses at the gene ends were 7 bases for V and 5 bases for J; bases not matched to a gene: 11. In DNA form, the CDR3 reads TGTGCCAGTATGGGAGCGGGAGGTGCCTCGGAGACCCAGTACTTC. This translates into CASMGAGGASETQYF.

The chain has TRBV5-4 and TRBJ2-5; perhaps TRBD1 as D (5 bases). Germline CDR1 and CDR2: SGHNT and YYREEE (reference sequence). The CDR3 runs 14 residues. V dropped 4 bases and J dropped 0 bases, with 10 bases sitting between them. This CDR3 is CASSGVTDQETQYF. The CDR3 nucleotides are TGTGCCAGCAGCGGAGTGACAGACCAAGAGACCCAGTACTTC.

This rearrangement joins TRBV7-9 to TRBJ2-1; tentative D call: TRBD1 (6 bases). Germline V lookup: CDR1 SEHNR, CDR2 FQNEAQ (reference sequence). Deletions cut 5 bases from V and 0 bases from J, with 11 bases between. The CDR3 totals 15 residues. As DNA, the CDR3 is TGTGCCAGCAGCCCAGGGGATAGCTCCTACAATGAGCAGTTCTTC. Amino acid sequence: CASSPGDSSYNEQFF. The full variable domain, its missing parts supplied by reference TRBV7-9 and TRBJ2-1, is DTGVSQNPRHKITKRGQNVTFRCDPISEHNRLYWYRQTLGQGPEFLTYFQNEAQLEKSRLLSDRFSAERPKGSFSTLEIQRTEQGDSAMYLCASSPGDSSYNEQFFGPGTRLTVL.

The rearrangement joins TRBV6-1 to TRBJ2-3, with 10 bases lining up with TRBD2. Germline assignment: CDR1 MNHNS and CDR2 SASEGT. Trimming took 0 bases from V and 5 from J; bases not matched to a gene: 5. The CDR3 totals 16 residues. The CDR3, as DNA: TGTGCCAGCAGTGAAGCGTCTAGCGGGGGACGAGATACGCAGTATTTT. This encodes CASSEASSGGRDTQYF.

This chain links TRBV27 with TRBJ1-1, with 9 bases identical to TRBD1. The CDR3 runs to 14 residues. Germline loops: CDR1 MNHEY, CDR2 SMNVEV (reference sequence). V trimming: 3 bases; J trimming: 4 bases; junction bases outside the gene matches: 3. In DNA form, the CDR3 reads TGTGCCAGCAGTTTTTCACAGGGGGCCACTGAAGCTTTCTTT. This encodes CASSFSQGATEAFF.

This chain links TRBV7-9 with TRBJ2-1, with 13 bases matching TRBD2. The CDR3 extends over 14 amino acids. The J segment lost 8 bases and the V segment lost 5 bases, leaving 3 bases of the junction unmatched. Per germline, CDR1 SEHNR and CDR2 FQNEAQ (reference sequence). Here the CDR3 DNA reads TGTGCCAGCAGCCGACTAGCGGGAGGCCATGAGCAGTTCTTC. Translating gives CASSRLAGGHEQFF.